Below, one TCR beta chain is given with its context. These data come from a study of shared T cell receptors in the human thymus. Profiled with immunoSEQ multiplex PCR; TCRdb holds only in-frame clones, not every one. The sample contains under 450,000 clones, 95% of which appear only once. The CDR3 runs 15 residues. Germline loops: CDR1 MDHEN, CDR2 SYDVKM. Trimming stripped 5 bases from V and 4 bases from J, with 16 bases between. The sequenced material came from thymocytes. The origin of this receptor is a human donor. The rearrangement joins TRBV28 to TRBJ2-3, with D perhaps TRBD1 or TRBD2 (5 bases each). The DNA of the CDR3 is TGTGCCAGCAGTCCCAGGGAGTTTAAGGCAGATACGCAGTATTTT. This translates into CASSPREFKADTQYF.